This TCR beta chain was obtained from a study of OX40 agonist ivuxolimab in advanced cancers. In the study overall: Every patient in dose escalation had hepatocellular carcinoma, melanoma, renal cell or head and neck cancer. Findings and limits, study-wide: At doses 0.1 to 3.0 mg/kg, CD4+ and CD8+ clones expanded. The average count of expanded clones was higher among CD8+ T cells than among CD4+.

About this clone itself: Its antigen is as yet unknown.

The investigators sampled blood at baseline, at cycle 4 day 1, and at cycle 7 day 1. Looked up from germline, CDR1 is LNHDA and CDR2 is SQIVND (reference sequence). The CDR3 extends over 13 amino acids. Assay: immunoSEQ multiplex PCR; the TCRdb copy retains only in-frame clones and omits some. The repertoire holds about 100,000 clones, with more than 95% as singletons. The source material was CD4+ or CD8+ T cells sorted from blood, sampled in a trial of the OX40 agonist ivuxolimab. The chain employs TRBV19 and TRBJ2-5; TRBD1 might be the D (6 bases). The last part of the DNA fits TRBJ2-7 better; the J call may be wrong. The sequence was obtained from an adult with an advanced solid tumor such as melanoma, head and neck, liver or kidney cancer. This CDR3 is CASSFGTPNEQYF. CDR3 nucleotides: TGTGCCAGTAGTTTTGGGACACCCAACGAGCAGTACTTC.